The text below deals with one TCR beta chain. This record comes from a study of T cells after yellow fever vaccination. Generation of TCR cDNA used 5'RACE template switching (which added a universal primer site and UMIs). TCRdb passed the 5' RACE reads through MiXCR, listing each CDR3 protein once. This sample has 250,000 to 400,000 distinct CDR3 sequences, with roughly 3.9% found just once. Germline-derived CDR1 and CDR2 are SNHLY and FYNNEI. V shed 5 bases and J shed 1 base, with 9 bases lying between them. The CDR3 has 13 amino acids. This specimen consisted of PBMCs, obtained 5 days after the yellow fever booster vaccination. The chain combines TRBV2 with TRBJ2-7; no clear D. The sequence derives from a man younger than 30 who received the YFV17D yellow fever vaccine. The CDR3: CASSQSLSYEQYF. The CDR3 bases are TGTGCCAGCAGTCAAAGCCTGTCCTACGAGCAGTACTTC.